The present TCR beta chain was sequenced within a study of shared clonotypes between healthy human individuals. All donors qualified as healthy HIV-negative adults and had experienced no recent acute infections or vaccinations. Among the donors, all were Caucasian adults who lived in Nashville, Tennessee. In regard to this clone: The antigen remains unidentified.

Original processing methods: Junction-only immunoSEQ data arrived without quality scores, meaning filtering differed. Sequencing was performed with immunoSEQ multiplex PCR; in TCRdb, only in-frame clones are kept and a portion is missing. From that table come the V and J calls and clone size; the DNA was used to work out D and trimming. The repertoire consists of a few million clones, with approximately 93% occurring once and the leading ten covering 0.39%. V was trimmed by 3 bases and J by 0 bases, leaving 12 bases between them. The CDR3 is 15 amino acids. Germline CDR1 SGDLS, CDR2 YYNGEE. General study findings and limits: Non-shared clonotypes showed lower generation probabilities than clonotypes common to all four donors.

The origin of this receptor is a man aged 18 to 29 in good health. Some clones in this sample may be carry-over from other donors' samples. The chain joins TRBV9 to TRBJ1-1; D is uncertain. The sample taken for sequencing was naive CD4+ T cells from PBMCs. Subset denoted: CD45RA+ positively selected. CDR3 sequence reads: CASSGSGFMNTEAFF. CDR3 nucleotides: TGTGCCAGCAGCGGTTCTGGCTTCATGAACACTGAAGCTTTCTTT.